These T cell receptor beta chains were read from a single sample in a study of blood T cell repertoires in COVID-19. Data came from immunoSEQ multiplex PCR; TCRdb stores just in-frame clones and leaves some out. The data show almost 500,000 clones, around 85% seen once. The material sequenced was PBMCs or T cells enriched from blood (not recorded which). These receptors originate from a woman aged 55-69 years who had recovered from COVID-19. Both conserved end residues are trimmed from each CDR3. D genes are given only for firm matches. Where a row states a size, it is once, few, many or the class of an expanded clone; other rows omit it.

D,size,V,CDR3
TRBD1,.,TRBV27,ASGFFGTGSNYT
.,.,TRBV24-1,ATRSEKLF
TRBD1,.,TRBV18,ASSPTGQYYGYT
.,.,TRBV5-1,ASSSSVSYEQY
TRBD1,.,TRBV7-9,ASSLRDRAYGYT
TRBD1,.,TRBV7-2,ASSYRGLGYHTEAF
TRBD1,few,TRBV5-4,ASSSTGQGLNYGYT
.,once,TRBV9,ASSVGGAGNTIY
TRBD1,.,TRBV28,ASSFSGTASGYT
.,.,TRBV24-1,ATSDLAGGRTDTQY
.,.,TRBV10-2,ASRPNRETGELF
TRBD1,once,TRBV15,ATRLQDRDYGYT
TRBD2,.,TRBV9,ASSVAGTTEEQF
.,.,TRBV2,ASSRRGLSYEQY
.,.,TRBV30,AWSVEQGSYNSPLH
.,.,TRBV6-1,ASSEQVNSPLH
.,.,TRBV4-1,ASSQEKGQSGSPLH
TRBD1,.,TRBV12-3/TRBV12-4,ASSFTGGSGYT
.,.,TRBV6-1,ASSDPLSSYNSPLH
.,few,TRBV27,ASSPGGGEGYT
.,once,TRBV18,ASSYPGAPDGNTIY
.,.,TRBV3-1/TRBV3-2,ASSQARAHYEQY
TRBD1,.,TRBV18,ASSPNRGQGNEKLF
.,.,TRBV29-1,SVEDRGGYEAF
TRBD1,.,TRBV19,ASRSGTGDYEQY
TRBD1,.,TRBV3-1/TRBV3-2,ASSHHGQGNSPLH
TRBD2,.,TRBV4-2,ASSQDGTTQETQY
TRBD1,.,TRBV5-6,ASSSGTGKETQY
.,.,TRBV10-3,AISPDRNTGELF
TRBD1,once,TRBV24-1,ATSENRGDGYT
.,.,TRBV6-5,ASTQTFPDTQY
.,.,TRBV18,ASSERTAEEKLF
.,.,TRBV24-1,ATSDLSGPPYNEQF
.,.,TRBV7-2,ASSSSEGGPSYEQY
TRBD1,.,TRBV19,ASSIGQGVGYEQY
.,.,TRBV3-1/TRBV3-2,ASSHGGLMDTIY
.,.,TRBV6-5,ASSSKHRRPYGYT
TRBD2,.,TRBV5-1,ASSFGASGGKETQY
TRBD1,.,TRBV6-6,ASSFGQGEQPQH
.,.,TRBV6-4,ASSPDRNSPLH
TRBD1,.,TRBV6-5,ASSIPGQGGYGYT
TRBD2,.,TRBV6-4,ASSERSSGTYNEQF
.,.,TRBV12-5,ASGWGTTNTGELF
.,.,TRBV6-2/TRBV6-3,ASSYLTGPLSAQH
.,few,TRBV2,ASNTVGSYNEQF
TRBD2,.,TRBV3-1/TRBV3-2,ASSQKGTSGWQY
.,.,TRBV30,ASDNLRQGNTEAF
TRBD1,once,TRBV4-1,ASSSGTELYGYT
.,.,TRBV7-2,ASSFRGENIQY
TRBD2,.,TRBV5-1,ASSSRPPTSGGTDTQY
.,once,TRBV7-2,ASSLDSAGARSNIQY
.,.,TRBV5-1,ASSSTPGTPTNTGELF
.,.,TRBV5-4,ASSLIGQTNYGYT
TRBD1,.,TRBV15,ATLTGGSEAF
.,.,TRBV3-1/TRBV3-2,ASSQGQVWDTEAF
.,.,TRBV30,AWSHLPYGYT
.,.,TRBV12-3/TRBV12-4,ASSFDGSRGYT
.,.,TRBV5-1,ASSESRGGPGELF
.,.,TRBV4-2,ASSTRQGSIFRQPQH
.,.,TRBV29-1,SVERLSSYNEQF